The entry below describes one TCR beta chain. Antigen: not known. Primers included in the PCR were 60 Vbeta and 13 Jbeta primers. The table came from immunoSEQ multiplex PCR; TCRdb's copy has only in-frame clones and leaves some out. Of more than 90,000 clones in the sample, 81% were seen once. This sample was included in a study of cytomegalovirus exposure and HLA in healthy donors. Study details: Earlier work reported approximately 110 million unique TCR beta sequences from about 180 million T cells.

The CDR3 has 13 amino acids. Germline V gives CDR1 GTSNPN, CDR2 SVGIG (reference sequence). V was shortened by 3 bases and J by 4 bases, with 12 bases between the two germline ends. Overall study results and limits: As a later analysis revealed, most CMV-associated TCR beta chains appeared HLA-restricted. Earlier analysis looked at TCR beta V segments, and most were productive about 87% or about 30% of the time. Cytomegalovirus association was listed for roughly 160 TCR beta chains.

The rearrangement uses TRBV30 and TRBJ1-1; the D is unclear. Source material: PBMCs. This receptor was taken from a woman in her seventies in good health and CMV-seropositive. The CDR3 DNA follows: TGTGCCTGGAGCATGGGTCCGGGCACTGAAGCTTTCTTT. Its protein product is CAWSMGPGTEAFF.